The 29 T cell receptor beta chains in this list originate from one sample, sequenced in a study of cytomegalovirus exposure and HLA in healthy donors. This PCR relied on a set of 60 Vbeta primers and 13 Jbeta primers. The protocol was immunoSEQ multiplex PCR, while the TCRdb copy is restricted to in-frame clones and leaves out a portion. The table has about 150,000 clones, more than 75% seen once. Sequencing used PBMCs. These receptors came from a man aged 30-40 years in good health and CMV-seropositive.

This chain joins TRBV25-1 and TRBJ1-5; D is undetermined. CDR3 length equals 12 residues. V lost 2 bases to trimming and J lost 6 bases, with 5 bases between them. Germline-derived CDR1 and CDR2 are MGHDK and SYGVNS. CDR3 protein: CASSEGRQPQHF. CDR3 coding DNA: TGTGCCAGCAGTGAAGGGCGTCAGCCCCAGCATTTT. The variable domain in full, completed from reference TRBV25-1 and TRBJ1-5, reads EADIYQTPRYLVIGTGKKITLECSQTMGHDKMYWYQQDPGMELHLIHYSYGVNSTEKGDLSSESTVSRIRTEHFPLTLESARPSHTSQYLCASSEGRQPQHFGDGTRLSIL.

About this clone: The junction differs from germline at one of its ends, possibly a read error. The chain uses TRBV18 and TRBJ2-7; D perhaps matches TRBD2 (5 bases). CDR1 KGHSH and CDR2 LQKENI come from the germline V gene. The CDR3 contains 15 residues. CDR3 in amino acids: CASSEGSLNLYGQYF. The CDR3, as DNA: TGTGCCAGCTCCGAGGGAAGTCTCAACCTCTACGGGCAGTACTTC.

CDR3 bases: TGCAGCGGAAGATCTAGCGGGAATTACGACAATGAGCAGTTCTTC. Its protein product is CSGRSSGNYDNEQFF. The chain links TRBV29-1 to TRBJ2-1; 9 bases are shared with TRBD2. This CDR3 is 15 amino acids long. The germline V gene has CDR1 SQVTM and CDR2 ANQGSEA. Losses at the gene ends were 7 bases for V and 5 bases for J; bases not matched to a gene: 12.

V usage is TRBV25-1 and J usage is TRBJ2-5, with D maybe TRBD2 (6 bases). The CDR3 loop spans 15 amino acids. CDR1 MGHDK and CDR2 SYGVNS come from the germline V gene. Between the trimmed V and J ends, which lost 4 bases and 2 bases, there was a span of 14 bases. The CDR3 protein is CASSAGRGAQETQYF. CDR3 in DNA: TGTGCCAGCAGTGCGGGTCGCGGGGCTCAAGAGACCCAGTACTTC. The full variable domain, with the rest looked up from reference TRBV25-1 and TRBJ2-5, is EADIYQTPRYLVIGTGKKITLECSQTMGHDKMYWYQQDPGMELHLIHYSYGVNSTEKGDLSSESTVSRIRTEHFPLTLESARPSHTSQYLCASSAGRGAQETQYFGPGTRLLVL.

This chain links TRBV4-3 with TRBJ1-2; D perhaps matches TRBD1 (5 bases). The germline V and J ends were trimmed by 0 bases and 2 bases, with 7 bases remaining between them. The CDR3 covers 14 residues. Germline assignment: CDR1 LGHNA and CDR2 YSLEER. CDR3 nucleotides: TGCGCCAGCAGCCAAGAAAGGGGCAACTATGGCTACACCTTC. Translation gives CASSQERGNYGYTF.

This chain connects TRBV4-1 to TRBJ2-5, with 8 positions matching TRBD1. The CDR3 is 16 amino acids. Germline V gene sequence: CDR1 MGHRA, CDR2 YSYEKL. The V segment lost 1 base and the J segment 2 bases; nucleotides outside the gene matches: 6. In DNA form, the CDR3 reads TGCGCCAGCAGCCAAGTCGACAGGGGAGTACAAGAGACCCAGTACTTC. Translating gives CASSQVDRGVQETQYF.

The chain links TRBV18 to TRBJ1-4; D ambiguous. V gave up 5 bases and J gave up 4 bases, with 11 bases separating them. CDR1 KGHSH and CDR2 LQKENI come from the germline V gene. There are 14 residues in the CDR3. The CDR3 loop is CASSRGSYNEKLFF. The CDR3 nucleotides read TGTGCCAGCTCAAGAGGGTCATATAATGAAAAACTGTTTTTT.

V is TRBV9 and J is TRBJ2-2; perhaps TRBD1 as D (6 bases). This CDR3 is built from 16 residues. V shed 0 bases and J shed 4 bases, with 13 bases lying between them. The germline CDR1 and CDR2 sequences are SGDLS and YYNGEE. The CDR3 bases are TGTGCCAGCAGCGTAGGGCCAGGGGCGGGCACCGGGGAGCTGTTTTTT. This codes for CASSVGPGAGTGELFF.

The chain has TRBV25-1 and TRBJ2-2; possibly TRBD2 for D (7 bases). Trimming removed 1 base from V and 4 bases from J, with 13 bases in between. Per the germline V gene, CDR1 is MGHDK and CDR2 is SYGVNS. The CDR3 sequence is 16 residues long. The CDR3 DNA sequence: TGTGCCAGCAGTGAATTGGGGGGGCGCAGCACCGGGGAGCTGTTTTTT. Amino acid sequence: CASSELGGRSTGELFF.

J is TRBJ2-1 and V is TRBV27, with TRBD2 matching 11 bases. Unmatched junction bases numbered 7, after V lost 7 bases and J lost 5 bases. Germline V gives CDR1 MNHEY, CDR2 SMNVEV (reference sequence). This CDR3 comprises 15 residues. This CDR3 is CASTSGTSGDNEQFF. The CDR3 DNA sequence: TGTGCCAGCACCTCCGGGACTAGCGGTGACAATGAGCAGTTCTTC.

This sequence joins TRBV9 and TRBJ2-1; 8 bases fit TRBD2. The CDR3 totals 15 residues. Trimming cost V 2 bases and J 7 bases; bases outside gene matches: 8. CDR1 and CDR2 from the germline V gene are SGDLS and YYNGEE. The CDR3 nucleotides are TGTGCCAGCAGCGTCGGACTAGCTGTGCAGAATGAGCAGTTCTTC. Its protein is CASSVGLAVQNEQFF. The complete variable domain, with remaining parts taken from reference TRBV9 and TRBJ2-1, reads DSGVTQTPKHLITATGQRVTLRCSPRSGDLSVYWYQQSLDQGLQFLIQYYNGEERAKGNILERFSAQQFPDLHSELNLSSLELGDSALYFCASSVGLAVQNEQFFGPGTRLTVL.

This clone is a singleton in its sample. This rearrangement joins TRBV12-5 to TRBJ2-3; 13 bases are shared with TRBD2. The ends lost 5 bases at V and 0 bases at J; junction bases unmatched: 2. The CDR3 contains 16 residues. CDR1 is LGHNT and CDR2 is FRNRAP in the germline V gene. CDR3 sequence (DNA): TGTGCTAGTGGTAGGGGACTAGCGGGGAGCACAGATACGCAGTATTTT. Translated: CASGRGLAGSTDTQYF.

CDR3 nucleotide sequence: TGTGCCAGCAGCTACCCTATCTTCACAGGGGAGACCCAGTACTTC. Translating it yields CASSYPIFTGETQYF. This chain links TRBV5-8 with TRBJ2-5; D possibly corresponds to TRBD1 (6 bases). The length of the CDR3 is 15 residues. Germline-derived CDR1 and CDR2 are SGHTS and YDEGEE. V was clipped by 3 bases and J by 5 bases, with 17 bases between them.

This clone was seen only a few times. This chain links TRBV4-1 with TRBJ1-5; D perhaps matches TRBD1 (5 bases). The germline gives CDR1 MGHRA, CDR2 YSYEKL. The CDR3 runs to 14 residues. Trimming took off 0 bases at V and 8 bases at J, with 11 bases between the two ends. CDR3 region: CASSQDHGGKPQHF. CDR3 sequence (DNA): TGCGCCAGCAGCCAAGATCACGGGGGGAAGCCCCAGCATTTT.

The rearrangement links TRBV14 to TRBJ2-5; D possibly corresponds to TRBD2 (6 bases). This CDR3 is 13 amino acids long. Trimming shortened V by 8 bases and J by 4 bases, and 14 bases separated the two germline ends. Per the germline V gene, CDR1 is SGHDN and CDR2 is FVKESK. For the CDR3, the DNA is TGTGCCAGCCACAAGTTGGGGGGAGAGACCCAGTACTTC. As protein: CASHKLGGETQYF.

The chain joins TRBV5-1 to TRBJ2-5, with a possible D match to TRBD2 (5 bases). CDR3 length equals 16 residues. V lost 0 bases, J lost 9 bases, and 21 bases lay in between. CDR1 and CDR2 (germline): SGHRS, YFSETQ. The CDR3 reads CASSLGERLPRVAQYF. The CDR3 DNA sequence: TGCGCCAGCAGCTTGGGAGAACGACTTCCGCGGGTGGCCCAGTACTTC.

The chain links TRBV18 to TRBJ2-3; D gene uncertain. The CDR3 runs 18 residues. V lost 3 bases to trimming and J lost 1 base, with 20 bases between them. From germline, CDR1 is KGHSH and CDR2 LQKENI. This CDR3 is CASSPFLEYSPGTDTQYF. CDR3 sequence (DNA): TGTGCCAGCTCACCTTTTCTGGAGTATTCCCCAGGCACAGATACGCAGTATTTT.

J is TRBJ2-1 and V is TRBV18, with a tentative D call TRBD1 (6 bases). V gave up 0 bases and J gave up 8 bases, with 14 bases separating them. Looked up from germline, CDR1 is KGHSH and CDR2 is LQKENI. The CDR3 totals 15 residues. The CDR3, as DNA: TGTGCCAGCTCACCACCCGCAGGGGACCGCGATGAGCAGTTCTTC. Translating gives CASSPPAGDRDEQFF.

The genes are TRBV11-2 and TRBJ1-5; 7 bases map to TRBD1. The germline V gene has CDR1 SGHAT and CDR2 FQNNGV. J was trimmed by 6 bases and V by 0 bases; bases with no gene match: 2. This CDR3 comprises 14 residues. The CDR3 reads CASSLEAGGQPQHF. CDR3 DNA: TGTGCCAGCAGCTTAGAGGCAGGGGGTCAGCCCCAGCATTTT.

The V and J genes are TRBV29-1 and TRBJ1-2; D is uncertain. Per germline, CDR1 SQVTM and CDR2 ANQGSEA. Trimming stripped 3 bases from V and 2 bases from J, with 7 bases between. This CDR3 has 12 residues. DNA for the CDR3: TGCAGCGTTGATGGCGGGAACTATGGCTACACCTTC. Its translation is CSVDGGNYGYTF.

V and J are TRBV18 and TRBJ1-1; 10 bases fit TRBD1. After removal of 4 bases from V and 3 bases from J, the junction contained 8 bases not matched to a gene. Looked up from germline, CDR1 is KGHSH and CDR2 is LQKENI. The CDR3 spans 16 residues. The DNA of the CDR3 is TGTGCCAGCTCACGGGGGACAGGGGTTAAAGACACTGAAGCTTTCTTT. It translates to CASSRGTGVKDTEAFF.

V usage is TRBV19 and J usage is TRBJ2-3; D is perhaps TRBD2 (5 bases). The V end lost 7 bases, the J end lost 0 bases, and 8 bases lay between the germline ends. CDR1 LNHDA and CDR2 SQIVND come from the germline V gene (reference sequence). The CDR3 loop spans 13 amino acids. Written as DNA, the CDR3 is TGTGCCAGTACGCGGGCCAGCACAGATACGCAGTATTTT. It encodes CASTRASTDTQYF.

This sequence joins TRBV7-9 and TRBJ1-2, with a tentative D call TRBD1 (6 bases). The germline V gene encodes CDR1 SEHNR and CDR2 FQNEAQ (reference sequence). V lost 4 bases and J 5 bases, leaving 11 bases between the germline ends. CDR3 length: 13 amino acids. Written as DNA, the CDR3 is TGTGCCAGCAGCTCAGGGGTGTCGTATGGCTACACCTTC. Protein product: CASSSGVSYGYTF.

V gene TRBV5-4 combines with J gene TRBJ1-1; 9 bases are shared with TRBD1. The V segment lost 4 bases and the J segment 5 bases; nucleotides outside the gene matches: 6. The CDR3 is 14 residues long. The germline CDR1 and CDR2 sequences are SGHNT and YYREEE (reference sequence). CDR3 bases: TGTGCCAGCAGCCCACCCGACAGGGGGACTGAAGCTTTCTTT. Translated, it gives CASSPPDRGTEAFF.

The rearrangement joins TRBV14 to TRBJ2-2; D gene unclear. Germline CDR1 and CDR2: SGHDN and FVKESK. This CDR3 spans 13 amino acids. Trimming removed 6 bases at V and 5 bases at J, with 10 bases between. The chain's CDR3 is CASRVTGTGELFF. The DNA of the CDR3 is TGTGCCAGCAGGGTGACCGGGACCGGGGAGCTGTTTTTT.

The rearrangement joins TRBV7-9 to TRBJ2-5; D may be TRBD2 (5 bases). Trimming shortened V by 5 bases and J by 4 bases, and 14 bases separated the two germline ends. CDR1 and CDR2 from the germline V gene are SEHNR and FQNEAQ (reference sequence). The CDR3 covers 14 residues. The CDR3 is CASSPRGIVETQYF. The CDR3 DNA reads as TGTGCCAGCAGCCCCCGGGGTATAGTAGAGACCCAGTACTTC.

The gene calls are TRBV9 and TRBJ2-3; D is perhaps TRBD2 (7 bases). V was trimmed by 0 bases and J by 1 base, leaving 12 bases between them. The CDR3 contains 16 residues. Germline values: CDR1 SGDLS, CDR2 YYNGEE. CDR3 coding DNA: TGTGCCAGCAGCGTAGACGGGGGGCGAGGCACAGATACGCAGTATTTT. It encodes CASSVDGGRGTDTQYF.

The V call is TRBV28, the J call TRBJ1-2; 7 nucleotides agree with TRBD1. The junction had 7 bases not matched to a gene; V was cut back by 2 bases and J by 4 bases. Germline V lookup: CDR1 MDHEN, CDR2 SYDVKM. This CDR3 comprises 15 residues. For the CDR3, the DNA is TGTGCCAGCAGTTTAATAGCAGGGGGTACCTATGGCTACACCTTC. Protein sequence: CASSLIAGGTYGYTF.

The rearrangement uses TRBV6-5 and TRBJ1-3; 9 positions agree with TRBD1. Germline V gene sequence: CDR1 MNHEY, CDR2 SVGAGI. Trimming removed 4 bases from V and 3 bases from J; junction bases left unmatched: 7. This CDR3 is 16 amino acids long. The CDR3 region is CASSSQTGGGGNTIYF. For the CDR3, the DNA is TGTGCCAGCAGTTCACAAACAGGGGGCGGTGGAAACACCATATATTTT.